Shown below are 5 T cell receptor beta chains from a single sample sequenced in a study of control samples from healthy donors and cancer patients. TCRdb keeps only in-frame clones here, not all; method: immunoSEQ multiplex PCR. The sample lists 130,000 or so clones; about 90% were seen once. The specimen was blood. The receptors were sampled from a man between 18 and 29 years old in good health.

The V gene is TRBV3-1 (or the pseudogene TRBV3-2), the J gene TRBJ1-2; tentatively, D is TRBD1 (5 bases). Germline V gene data show CDR1 as LGHDT and CDR2 as YNNKEL (reference sequence). V gave up 4 bases and J gave up 6 bases, with 15 bases separating them. This CDR3 region has 14 residues. The CDR3 sequence: CASSLGPGTNGYTF. The CDR3, as DNA: TGTGCCAGCAGCCTGGGGCCAGGAACAAATGGCTACACCTTC.

This clone appeared a single time. V is TRBV21-1 and J is TRBJ2-7; TRBD2, as called in the table, went unchecked against the DNA. TRBV21-1 is labeled a pseudogene. CDR3 length: 15 residues. CDR3 DNA sequence: TGTGCCAGCAGCATTGGGACTAGCGGGGGGAGCGAGCAGTACTTC. Protein: CASSIGTSGGSEQYF.

The chain employs TRBV28 and TRBJ1-2; D might be TRBD1 (5 bases). The CDR3 totals 14 residues. Trimming took 9 bases from V and 4 from J, leaving 18 bases between them. Germline-derived CDR1 and CDR2 are MDHEN and SYDVKM. Here the CDR3 reads CASLFSQGGYGYTF. The CDR3 coding sequence is TGTGCCAGTCTTTTCTCCCAGGGAGGCTATGGCTACACCTTC.

The J gene is TRBJ1-2, the V gene TRBV24-1; 7 nucleotides line up with TRBD1. This CDR3 has 15 amino acids. CDR1 is KGHDR, CDR2 SFDVKD, per germline. V shed 1 base, J shed 2 bases, and the junction held 3 bases outside the gene matches. In nucleotides, the CDR3 is TGTGCCACCAGTGATTTAACGGACAGGAACTATGGCTACACCTTC. This sequence encodes CATSDLTDRNYGYTF.

CDR3 loop: CASSLLQQETQYF. The CDR3 DNA is TGTGCCAGCAGTTTACTGCAGCAAGAGACCCAGTACTTC. The gene calls are TRBV12-3 or TRBV12-4 and TRBJ2-5; D is uncertain. This CDR3 has 13 residues. Trimming took off 2 bases at V and 2 bases at J, with 6 bases between the two ends.